This TCR beta chain was sequenced in a study of beta chain features in type 1 diabetes (dated by TCRdb to between 2017 and 2018). Turning to the overall study: No differences in mean age, gender distribution, total cell number or subset yield were found between patients and healthy donors. A total of about 110 million sorted cells were examined across all samples, and the number of cells per subset was strongly correlated with RNA yield. Regulatory and stem cell-like memory subsets were isolated from only 8 patients and roughly 8 healthy donors, whereas naive and central memory subsets came from all 30 or so donors. In the study, recently diagnosed type 1 diabetes patients and matched healthy donors were compared on the TCRB repertoires of their sorted circulating CD4+ T cell subsets. What the study reported, not specific to this receptor: Naive, central memory and regulatory TCRB repertoires appeared more similar among patients than among healthy donors. PCR may preferentially amplify shorter templates, but because patient and control samples were amplified and corrected together, any resulting skew would affect both groups equally. In all four CD4+ subsets, TCRB CDR3 length was moderately but significantly shorter in type 1 diabetes patients. Because cDNA was sequenced instead of genomic DNA, highly expressing activated cells could be over-represented, though the groups showed no difference in activation or CD3 levels. Because small numbers of individuals were included in the HLA sub-analyses, any influence of HLA type on TCRB rearrangement was left unresolved. Patients with type 1 diabetes made fewer insertions and deleted more nucleotides at VDJ recombination sites, implying thymic rearrangement abnormalities.

In regard to this clone: Its antigen has not been determined. No quality values exist for individual bases; no much larger clone is one base distant.

Each donor gave one peripheral blood draw, averaging approximately 0.12 L, which was collected into heparinised tubes. A BD FACSAria II was used to sort naive, central memory, regulatory and stem cell-like memory CD4+ T cells with a panel that included CD45RO, CCR7, CD25, CD127, CD95 and CD27. All sorted populations exceeded 95% purity. PBMCs were isolated immediately by Lymphoprep density gradient centrifugation and stained directly without culture. So that batch effects would be minimized, each experiment stained and sorted samples in pairs, pairing one healthy donor with one patient. All of the isolated RNA was reverse transcribed with the High Capacity cDNA Reverse Transcription Kit, so expressed TCRB transcripts were sequenced. Naive, central memory and regulatory T cell samples underwent deep immunoSEQ sequencing, averaging around 4 million total reads per sample. After sorted cells were lysed in RLT buffer, RNA was extracted with DNase-treated RNeasy Micro or Mini kits, with the choice depending on cell number. Each cell subset was processed on its own to prevent cross-contamination, while patient and healthy donor samples were processed together. The immunoSEQ multiplex PCR was used to amplify TCRB sequences from cDNA, yielding 87-bp fragments that span the CDR3 region. Sequencing of the amplicons was performed on the Illumina HiSeq platform. Regarding the original processing steps: Synthetic template baselines were used to correct PCR bias computationally, reads within Hamming distance 2 were collapsed together, and singletons that could not be merged were discarded. Reads were aligned against IMGT to assign V, D and J genes, CDR3 length and insertions or deletions at six rearrangement sites. Clonotype counts were normalized to sorted cell number within each subset before computing true diversity and Gini coefficients with the tcR R package. The overlap coefficient, calculated on TCRB nucleotide sequences, was used to measure repertoire sharing. TCRdb stores this immuneACCESS table with in-frame sequences only. Part of the clones is absent; in the studies checked, under half of the shortfall reflects unresolved V genes, and no reason is known for the rest. V and J calls plus clone size are reproduced from that table; the DNA served to infer D and trimming. The sample yields about 170,000 clones; approximately 8.1% were counted once. Of the sample, approximately 1% is held by the ten largest clones.

There are 14 amino acids in the CDR3, from cysteine to phenylalanine inclusive. Just the 42-base CDR3 DNA is kept, in frame starting at base 1. Looking up the germline V gene yields CDR1 MDHEN and CDR2 SYDVKM. From V the trimming removes 6 bases and from J it removes 2 bases, while the gene matches leave 5 bases of the junction unaccounted for. Sequenced material: central memory CD4+ T cells from blood. The rearrangement combines TRBV28 with TRBJ2-5; 8 central bases correspond to TRBD2. The receptor was derived from a woman in her 40s with type 1 diabetes. CDR3 loop: CASRRLATQETQYF. The DNA is TGTGCCAGCAGAAGACTAGCGACACAAGAGACCCAGTACTTC.